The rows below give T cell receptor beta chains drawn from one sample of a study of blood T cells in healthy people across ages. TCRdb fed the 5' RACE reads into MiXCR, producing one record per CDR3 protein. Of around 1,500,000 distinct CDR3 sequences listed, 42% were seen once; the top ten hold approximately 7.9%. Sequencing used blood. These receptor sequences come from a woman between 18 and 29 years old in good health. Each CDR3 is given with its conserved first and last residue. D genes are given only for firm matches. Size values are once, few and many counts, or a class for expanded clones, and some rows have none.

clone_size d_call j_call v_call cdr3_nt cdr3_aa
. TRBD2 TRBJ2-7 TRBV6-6 TGTGCCAGCAGTTACGAACTACTAGCGGGGGTCCACGAGCAGTACTTC CASSYELLAGVHEQYF
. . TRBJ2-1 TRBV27 TGTGCCCGCAGTTTGCTACAGGGTGACAATGAGCAGTTCTTC CARSLLQGDNEQFF
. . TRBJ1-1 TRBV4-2 TGTGCCAGCAGCCAAGAAGGTTCGAACACTGAAGCTTTCTTT CASSQEGSNTEAFF
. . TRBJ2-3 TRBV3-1 TGTGCCAGCAGCCAAGATGGGACCCCGCAGTATTTT CASSQDGTPQYF
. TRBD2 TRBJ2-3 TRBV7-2 TGTGCCAGCAGCGCCACAACTGGACTAGTGGATACGCAGTATTTT CASSATTGLVDTQYF
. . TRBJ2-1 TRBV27 TGTGCCAGCAGTACGCACAGGGTAGCCGCAAAGGATGAGCAGTTCTTC CASSTHRVAAKDEQFF
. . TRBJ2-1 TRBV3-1 TGTGCCAGCAGCCAAGATACAGTAAAGCAGTTCTTC CASSQDTVKQFF
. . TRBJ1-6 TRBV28 TGTGCCAGCAGTTTTGATTCACCCCTCCACTTT CASSFDSPLHF
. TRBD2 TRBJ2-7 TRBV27 TGTGCCAGCAGCCAGGGACTAGCGGCTCGAATCTACGAGCAGTACTTC CASSQGLAARIYEQYF
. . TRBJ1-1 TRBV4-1 TGCGCCAGCAGCCAAGACACGATATCTGAAGCTTTCTTT CASSQDTISEAFF
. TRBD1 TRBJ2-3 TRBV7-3 TGTGCCAGCAGCTTAGCAGGGGGCCCCCGAGATACGCAGTATTTT CASSLAGGPRDTQYF
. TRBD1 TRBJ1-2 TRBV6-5 TGTGCCAGCAGTGTCGGGACAGGGGGCCGGTATGGCTACACCTTC CASSVGTGGRYGYTF
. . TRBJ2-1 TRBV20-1 TGCAGTGCTAGTGACCCGGGAAGAATCTCCTACAATGAGCAGTTCTTC CSASDPGRISYNEQFF
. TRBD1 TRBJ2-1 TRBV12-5 TGTGCTAGTTCTCAGGGACAGGGGGCTGTTGATGAGCAGTTCTTC CASSQGQGAVDEQFF
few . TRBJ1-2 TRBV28 TGTGCCAGCAGTTCGAGTTCGGGGGTTTCCCCCTATGGCTACACCTTC CASSSSSGVSPYGYTF
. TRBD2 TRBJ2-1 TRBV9 TGTGCCAGCAGCGTAGTTGGAGGACTAGCCGGGAATGAGCAGTTCTTC CASSVVGGLAGNEQFF
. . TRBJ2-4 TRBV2 TGTGCCAGCAGTGAAGCGCTTCGAAGGCTAGCCAAAAACATTCAGTACTTC CASSEALRRLAKNIQYF
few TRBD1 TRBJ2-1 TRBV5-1 TGCGCCAGCAGCTGGGAACCGGGACAGGATCACAATGAGCAGTTCTTC CASSWEPGQDHNEQFF
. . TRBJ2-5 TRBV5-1 TGCGCCAGCAGCGGAACTACCTCGGTGACCCAGTACTTC CASSGTTSVTQYF
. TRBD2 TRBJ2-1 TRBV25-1 TGTGCCAGCGCCGTGGGGGGGGTGACAGCAGTCGAGCAGTTCTTC CASAVGGVTAVEQFF
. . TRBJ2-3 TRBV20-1 TGCAGTGCTAGAAGCGTAGATACGCAGTATTTT CSARSVDTQYF
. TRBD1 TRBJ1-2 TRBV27 TGTGCCAGCAGTTTTGACAGGGGAAGATTTGGCTACACCTTC CASSFDRGRFGYTF
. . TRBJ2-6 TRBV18 TGTGCCAGCTCACCACAGGCCTCTGGGGCCAACGTCCTGACTTTC CASSPQASGANVLTF
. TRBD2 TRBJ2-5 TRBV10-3 TGTGCCATCAGTGCTATCACTAGCGGGAGGGAGACCCAGTACTTC CAISAITSGRETQYF
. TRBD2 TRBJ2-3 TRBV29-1 TGCAGCGTTGGCCCCAGAGCTAGCGGGAGTAAGGCAGATACGCAGTATTTT CSVGPRASGSKADTQYF
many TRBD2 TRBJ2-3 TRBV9 TGTGCCAGCAGCGTCGGGGGACTAAGCACAGATACGCAGTATTTT CASSVGGLSTDTQYF
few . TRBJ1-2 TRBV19 TGTGCCAGTACCGCGGGGGGCAACTATGGCTACACCTTC CASTAGGNYGYTF
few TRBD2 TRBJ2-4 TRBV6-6 TGTGCCAGCTCCGCGGGAGGTGAGGCCAAAAACATTCAGTACTTC CASSAGGEAKNIQYF
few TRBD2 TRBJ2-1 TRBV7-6 TGTGCCAGCAGCTTAGCCCAAGCGGGGAGTGGCAATGAGCAGTTCTTC CASSLAQAGSGNEQFF
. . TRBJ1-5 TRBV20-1 TGCAGTGCTAGGCTGGCGGGATCTGGTAATCAGCCCCAGCATTTT CSARLAGSGNQPQHF
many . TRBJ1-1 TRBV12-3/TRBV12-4 TGTGCCAGCAGCTTGGGTGTAACTGAAGCTTTCTTT CASSLGVTEAFF
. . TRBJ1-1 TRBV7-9 TGTGCCAGCAGCTCGACACTTCGCGCTGAAGCTTTCTTT CASSSTLRAEAFF
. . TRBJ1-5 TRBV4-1 TGCGCCAGCAGCCAAGCATTGGGGCTTCATCCCCAGCATTTT CASSQALGLHPQHF
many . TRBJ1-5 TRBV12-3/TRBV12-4 TGCGCCAGCAGCTTGGCGGGGGGCGGTCAGCCCCAGCATTTT CASSLAGGGQPQHF
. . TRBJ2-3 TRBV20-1 TGCAGTCCCCTGGCTCCTAGCACAGATACGCAGTATTTT CSPLAPSTDTQYF
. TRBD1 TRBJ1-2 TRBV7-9 TGTGCCAGCAGCTTAAGCAGGGGGAGCTACACCTTC CASSLSRGSYTF
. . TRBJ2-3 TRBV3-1 TGTGCCAGCAGCCCTCTCACGGGCCGGGGGACAGATACGCAGTATTTT CASSPLTGRGTDTQYF
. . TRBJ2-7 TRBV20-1 TGCAGTGCTAGCGGGACGGCCGGGGGCCTCTACGAGCAGTACTTC CSASGTAGGLYEQYF
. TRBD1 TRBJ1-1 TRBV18 TGTGCCAGCTCAATACAGGGGGCAACTGAAGCTTTCTTT CASSIQGATEAFF
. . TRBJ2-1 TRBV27 TGTGCCAGCAGTGACCGGGACCCATACAATGAGCAGTTCTTC CASSDRDPYNEQFF
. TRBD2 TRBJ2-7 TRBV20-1 TGCAGTGCTAGAAGCGGGACGACCTACGAGCAGTACTTC CSARSGTTYEQYF
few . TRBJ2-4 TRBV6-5 TGTGCCAGCAGTTACTCATCCGTTTTGGGCGCCAAAAACATTCAGTACTTC CASSYSSVLGAKNIQYF
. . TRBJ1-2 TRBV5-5 TGTGCCAGCAGCGGTAGAGTAGCTAACTATGGCTACACCTTC CASSGRVANYGYTF
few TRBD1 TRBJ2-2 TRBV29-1 TGCAGCACATCCGGGACAGGGGGCAACACCGGGGAGCTGTTTTTT CSTSGTGGNTGELFF
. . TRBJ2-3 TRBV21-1 TGTGCCAGCAGCAACCAGGGTGGACTAGCGGGGGATGGGGATACGCAGTATTTT CASSNQGGLAGDGDTQYF
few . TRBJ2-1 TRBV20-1 TGCAGTGCTACTCAGGACAATGAGCAGTTCTTC CSATQDNEQFF
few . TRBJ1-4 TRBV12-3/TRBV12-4 TGTGCCAGCAGTTCAGACATAACCGGGGGTCCTAAATCTACAACTAATGAAAAACTGTTTTTT CASSSDITGGPKSTTNEKLFF
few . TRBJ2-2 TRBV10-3 TGTGCAGGAAGCACCGGGGAGCTGTTTTTT CAGSTGELFF
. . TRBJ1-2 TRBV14 TGTGCCAGCAGCCAAGATGATCGGAACAGTCCTATTTATGGCTACACCTTC CASSQDDRNSPIYGYTF
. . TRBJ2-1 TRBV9 TGTGCCAGCAGCGCCTCGTACGGGGGCCGGTCCTACAATGAGCAGTTCTTC CASSASYGGRSYNEQFF
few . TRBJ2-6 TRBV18 TGTGCCAGCTCGATGGGACCCACAGGGAAAACTAGTGGGGCCAACGTCCTGACTTTC CASSMGPTGKTSGANVLTF